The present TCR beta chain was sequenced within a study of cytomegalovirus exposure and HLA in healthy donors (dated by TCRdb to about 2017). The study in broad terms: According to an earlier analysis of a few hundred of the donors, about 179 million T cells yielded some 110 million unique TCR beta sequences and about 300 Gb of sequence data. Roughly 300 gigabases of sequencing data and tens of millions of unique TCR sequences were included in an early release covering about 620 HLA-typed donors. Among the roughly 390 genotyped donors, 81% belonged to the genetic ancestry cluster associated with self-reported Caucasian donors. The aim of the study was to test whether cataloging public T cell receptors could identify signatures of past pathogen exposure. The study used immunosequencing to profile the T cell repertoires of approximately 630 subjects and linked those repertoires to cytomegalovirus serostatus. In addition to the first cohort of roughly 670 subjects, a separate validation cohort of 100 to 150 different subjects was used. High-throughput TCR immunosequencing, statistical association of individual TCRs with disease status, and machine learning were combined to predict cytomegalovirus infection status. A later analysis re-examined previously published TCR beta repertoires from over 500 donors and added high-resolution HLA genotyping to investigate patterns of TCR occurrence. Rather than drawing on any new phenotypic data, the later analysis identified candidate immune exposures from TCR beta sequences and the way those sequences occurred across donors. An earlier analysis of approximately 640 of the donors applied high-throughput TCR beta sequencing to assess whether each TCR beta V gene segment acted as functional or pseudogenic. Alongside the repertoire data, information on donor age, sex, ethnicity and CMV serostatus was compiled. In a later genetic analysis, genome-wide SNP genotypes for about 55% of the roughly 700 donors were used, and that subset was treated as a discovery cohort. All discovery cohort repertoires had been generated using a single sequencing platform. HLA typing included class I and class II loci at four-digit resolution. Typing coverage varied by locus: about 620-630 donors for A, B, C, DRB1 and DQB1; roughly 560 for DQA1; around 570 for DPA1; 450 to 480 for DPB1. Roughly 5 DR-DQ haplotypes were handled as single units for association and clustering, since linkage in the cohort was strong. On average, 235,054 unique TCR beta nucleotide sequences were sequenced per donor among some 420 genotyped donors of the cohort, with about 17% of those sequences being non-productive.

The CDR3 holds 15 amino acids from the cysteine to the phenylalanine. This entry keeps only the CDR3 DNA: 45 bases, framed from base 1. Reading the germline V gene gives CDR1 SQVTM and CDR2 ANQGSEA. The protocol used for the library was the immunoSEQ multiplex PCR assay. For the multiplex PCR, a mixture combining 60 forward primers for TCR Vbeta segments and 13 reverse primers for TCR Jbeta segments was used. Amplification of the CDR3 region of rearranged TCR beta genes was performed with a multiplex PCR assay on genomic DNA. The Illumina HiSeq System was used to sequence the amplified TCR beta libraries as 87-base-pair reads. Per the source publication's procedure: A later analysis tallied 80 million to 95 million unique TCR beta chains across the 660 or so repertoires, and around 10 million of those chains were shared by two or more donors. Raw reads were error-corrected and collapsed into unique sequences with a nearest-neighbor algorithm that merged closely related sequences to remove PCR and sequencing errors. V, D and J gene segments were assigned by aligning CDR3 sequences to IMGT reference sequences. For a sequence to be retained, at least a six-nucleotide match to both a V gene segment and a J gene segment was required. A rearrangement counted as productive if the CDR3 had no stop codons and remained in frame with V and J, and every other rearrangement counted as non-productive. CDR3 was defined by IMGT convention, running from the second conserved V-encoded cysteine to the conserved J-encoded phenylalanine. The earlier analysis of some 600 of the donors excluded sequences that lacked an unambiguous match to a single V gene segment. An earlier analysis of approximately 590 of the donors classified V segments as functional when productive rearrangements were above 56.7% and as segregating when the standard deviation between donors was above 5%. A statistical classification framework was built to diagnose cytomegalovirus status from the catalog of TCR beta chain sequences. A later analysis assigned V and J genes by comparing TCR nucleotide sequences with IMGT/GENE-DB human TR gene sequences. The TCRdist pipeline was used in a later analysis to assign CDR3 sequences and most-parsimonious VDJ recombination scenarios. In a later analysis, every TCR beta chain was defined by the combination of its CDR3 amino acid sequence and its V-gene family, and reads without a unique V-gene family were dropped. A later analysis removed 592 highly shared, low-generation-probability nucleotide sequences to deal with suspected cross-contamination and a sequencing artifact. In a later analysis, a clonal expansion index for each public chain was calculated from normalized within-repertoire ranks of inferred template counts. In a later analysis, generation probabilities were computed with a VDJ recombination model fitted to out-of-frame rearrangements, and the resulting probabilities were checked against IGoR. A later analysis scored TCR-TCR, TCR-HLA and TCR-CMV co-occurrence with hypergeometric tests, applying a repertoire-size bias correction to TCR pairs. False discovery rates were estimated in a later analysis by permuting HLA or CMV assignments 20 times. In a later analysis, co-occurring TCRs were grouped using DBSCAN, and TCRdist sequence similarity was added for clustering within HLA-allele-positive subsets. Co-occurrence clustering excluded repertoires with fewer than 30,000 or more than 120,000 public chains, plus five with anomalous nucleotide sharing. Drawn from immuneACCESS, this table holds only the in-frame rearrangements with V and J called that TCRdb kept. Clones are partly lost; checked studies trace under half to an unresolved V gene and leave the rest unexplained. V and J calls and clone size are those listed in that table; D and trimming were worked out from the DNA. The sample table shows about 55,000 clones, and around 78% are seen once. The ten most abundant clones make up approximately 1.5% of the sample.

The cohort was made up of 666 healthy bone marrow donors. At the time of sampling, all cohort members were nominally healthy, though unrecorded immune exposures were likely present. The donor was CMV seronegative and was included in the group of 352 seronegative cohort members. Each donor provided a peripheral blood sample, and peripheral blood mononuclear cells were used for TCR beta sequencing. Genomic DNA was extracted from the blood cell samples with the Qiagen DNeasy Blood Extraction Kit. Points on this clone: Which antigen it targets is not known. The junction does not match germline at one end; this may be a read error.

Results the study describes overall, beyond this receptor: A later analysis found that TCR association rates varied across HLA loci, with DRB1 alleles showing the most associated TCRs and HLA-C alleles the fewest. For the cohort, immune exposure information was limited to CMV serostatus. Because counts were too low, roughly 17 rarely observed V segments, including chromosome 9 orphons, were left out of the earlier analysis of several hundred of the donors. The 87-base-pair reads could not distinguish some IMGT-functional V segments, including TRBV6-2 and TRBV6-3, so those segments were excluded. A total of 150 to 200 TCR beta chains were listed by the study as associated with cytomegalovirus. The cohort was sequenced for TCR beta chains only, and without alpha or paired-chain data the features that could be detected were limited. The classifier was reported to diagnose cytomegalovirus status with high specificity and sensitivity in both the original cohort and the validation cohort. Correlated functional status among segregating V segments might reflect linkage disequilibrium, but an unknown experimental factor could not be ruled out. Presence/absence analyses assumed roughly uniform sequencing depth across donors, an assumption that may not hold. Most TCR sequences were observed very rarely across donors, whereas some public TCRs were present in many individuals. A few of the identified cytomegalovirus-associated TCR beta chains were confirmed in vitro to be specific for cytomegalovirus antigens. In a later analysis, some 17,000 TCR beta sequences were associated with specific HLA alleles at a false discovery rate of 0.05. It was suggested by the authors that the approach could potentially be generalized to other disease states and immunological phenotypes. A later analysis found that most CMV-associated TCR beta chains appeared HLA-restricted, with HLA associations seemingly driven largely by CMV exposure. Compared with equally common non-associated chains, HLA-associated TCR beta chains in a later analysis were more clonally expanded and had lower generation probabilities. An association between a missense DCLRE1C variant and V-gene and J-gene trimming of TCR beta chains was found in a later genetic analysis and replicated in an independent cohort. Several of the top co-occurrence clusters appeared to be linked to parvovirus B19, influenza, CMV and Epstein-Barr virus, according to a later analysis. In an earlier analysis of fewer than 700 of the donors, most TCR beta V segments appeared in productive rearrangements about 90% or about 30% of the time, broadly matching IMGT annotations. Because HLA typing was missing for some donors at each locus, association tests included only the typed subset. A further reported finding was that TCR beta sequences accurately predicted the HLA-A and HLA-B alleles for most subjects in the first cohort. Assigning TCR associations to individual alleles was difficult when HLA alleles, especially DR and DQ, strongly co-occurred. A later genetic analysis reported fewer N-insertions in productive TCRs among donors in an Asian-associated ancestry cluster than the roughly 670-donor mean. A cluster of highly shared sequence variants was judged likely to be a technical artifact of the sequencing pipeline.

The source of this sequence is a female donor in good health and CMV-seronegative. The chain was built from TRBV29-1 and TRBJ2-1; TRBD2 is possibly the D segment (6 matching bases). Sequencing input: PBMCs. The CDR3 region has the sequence CSVEGTPSSYNEQFF. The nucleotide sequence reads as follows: TGCAGCGTAGAAGGGACTCCGAGCTCCTACAATGAGCAGTTCTTC.